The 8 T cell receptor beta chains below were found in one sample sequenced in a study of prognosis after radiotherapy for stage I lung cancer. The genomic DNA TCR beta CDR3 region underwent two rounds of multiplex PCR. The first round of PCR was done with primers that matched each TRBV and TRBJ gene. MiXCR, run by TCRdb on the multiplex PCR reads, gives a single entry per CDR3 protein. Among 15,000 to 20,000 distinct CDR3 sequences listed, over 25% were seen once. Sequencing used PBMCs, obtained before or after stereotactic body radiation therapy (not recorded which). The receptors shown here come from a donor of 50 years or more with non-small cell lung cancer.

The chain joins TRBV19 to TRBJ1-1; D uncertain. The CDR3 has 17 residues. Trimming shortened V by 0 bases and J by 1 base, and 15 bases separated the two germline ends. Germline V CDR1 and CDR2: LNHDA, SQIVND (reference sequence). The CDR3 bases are TGTGCCAGTAGTATAGACCGGTGGCAAGTGCCGAACACTGAAGCTTTCTTT. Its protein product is CASSIDRWQVPNTEAFF.

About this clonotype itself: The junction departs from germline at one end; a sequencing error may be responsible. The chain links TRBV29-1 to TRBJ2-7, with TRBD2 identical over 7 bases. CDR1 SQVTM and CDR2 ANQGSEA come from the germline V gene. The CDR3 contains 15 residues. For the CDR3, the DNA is TGCAGCGTTGGACCCGGGGAGGGTGTCTCCTACGAGCAGTGCTTC. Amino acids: CSVGPGEGVSYEQCF.

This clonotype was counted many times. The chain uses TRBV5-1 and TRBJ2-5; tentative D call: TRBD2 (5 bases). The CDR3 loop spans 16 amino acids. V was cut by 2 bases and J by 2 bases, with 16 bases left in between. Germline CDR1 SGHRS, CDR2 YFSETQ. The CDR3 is CASSFATLAGQETQYF. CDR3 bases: TGCGCCAGCAGCTTTGCTACCCTAGCAGGACAAGAGACCCAGTACTTC.

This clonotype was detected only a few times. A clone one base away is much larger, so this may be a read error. CDR3 DNA: TGTGCCAGCAGCGTAGTGGGCGGTCCGGGGGGTACGCAGTATTTT. This encodes CASSVVGGPGGTQYF. The gene calls are TRBV9 and TRBJ2-3; 7 bases are a match to TRBD2. Unmatched junction bases numbered 9, after V lost 0 bases and J lost 8 bases. The germline V gene has CDR1 SGDLS and CDR2 YYNGEE. The CDR3 loop spans 15 amino acids.

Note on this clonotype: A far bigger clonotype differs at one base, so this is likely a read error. The CDR3 sequence is CASSDSSMSTEAFF. Here the CDR3 DNA reads TGTGCCAGCAGTGACTCGAGTATGAGCACTGAAGCTTTCTTT. The chain recombines TRBV6-5 with TRBJ1-1; D call uncertain. The CDR3 is made up of 14 amino acids. Per germline, CDR1 MNHEY and CDR2 SVGAGI.

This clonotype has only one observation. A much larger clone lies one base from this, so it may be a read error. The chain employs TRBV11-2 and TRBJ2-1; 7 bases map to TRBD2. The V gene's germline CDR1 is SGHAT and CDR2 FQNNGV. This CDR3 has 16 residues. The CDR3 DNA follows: TGTGCCAGCAGCCCACCGACTAGCTGGATCACCAATGAGCGGTTCTTC. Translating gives CASSPPTSWITNERFF. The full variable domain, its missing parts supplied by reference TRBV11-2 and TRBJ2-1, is EAGVAQSPRYKIIEKRQSVAFWCNPISGHATLYWYQQILGQGPKLLIQFQNNGVVDDSQLPKDRFSAERLKGVDSTLKIQPAKLEDSAVYLCASSPPTSWITNERFFGPGTRLTVL.

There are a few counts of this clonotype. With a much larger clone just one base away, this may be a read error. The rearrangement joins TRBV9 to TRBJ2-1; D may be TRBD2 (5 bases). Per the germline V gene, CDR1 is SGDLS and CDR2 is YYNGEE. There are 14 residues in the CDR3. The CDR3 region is CAGSRNTRNNEQFF. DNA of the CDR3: TGTGCCGGCAGCCGCAACACTAGAAACAATGAGCAGTTCTTC.

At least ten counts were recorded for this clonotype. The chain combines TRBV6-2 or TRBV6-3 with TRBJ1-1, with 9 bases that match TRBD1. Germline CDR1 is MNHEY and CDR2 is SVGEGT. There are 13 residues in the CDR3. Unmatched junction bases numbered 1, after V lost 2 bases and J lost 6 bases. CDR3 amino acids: CASSYRQGAEAFF. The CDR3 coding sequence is TGTGCCAGCAGTTACCGACAGGGGGCTGAAGCTTTCTTT.